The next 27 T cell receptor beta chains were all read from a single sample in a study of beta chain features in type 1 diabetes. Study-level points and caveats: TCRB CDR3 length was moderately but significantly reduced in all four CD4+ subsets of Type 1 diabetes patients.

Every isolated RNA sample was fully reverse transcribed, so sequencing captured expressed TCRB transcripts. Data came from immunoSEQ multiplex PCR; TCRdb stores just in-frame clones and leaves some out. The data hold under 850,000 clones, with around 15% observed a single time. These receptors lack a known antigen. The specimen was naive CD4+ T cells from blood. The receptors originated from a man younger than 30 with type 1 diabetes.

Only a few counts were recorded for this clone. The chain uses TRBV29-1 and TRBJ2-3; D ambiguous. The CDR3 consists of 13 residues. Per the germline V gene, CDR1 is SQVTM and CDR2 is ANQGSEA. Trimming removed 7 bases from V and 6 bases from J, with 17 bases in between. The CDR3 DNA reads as TGCAGCGGAGCCAGTCCTTTGGGGGATACGCAGTATTTT. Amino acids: CSGASPLGDTQYF.

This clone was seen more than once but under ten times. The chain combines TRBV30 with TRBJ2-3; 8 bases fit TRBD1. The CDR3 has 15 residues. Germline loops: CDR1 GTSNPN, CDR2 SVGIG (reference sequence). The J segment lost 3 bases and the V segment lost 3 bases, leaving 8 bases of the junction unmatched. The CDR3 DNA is TGTGCCTGGAGCCCTACAGGGGGTAGGACAGATACGCAGTATTTT. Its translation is CAWSPTGGRTDTQYF.

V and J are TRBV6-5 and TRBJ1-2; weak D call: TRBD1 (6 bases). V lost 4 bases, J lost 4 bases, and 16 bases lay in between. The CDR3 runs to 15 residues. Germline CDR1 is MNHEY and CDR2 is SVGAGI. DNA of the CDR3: TGTGCCAGCAGTTGGAGACAGGCAGATCCCTATGGCTACACCTTC. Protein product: CASSWRQADPYGYTF.

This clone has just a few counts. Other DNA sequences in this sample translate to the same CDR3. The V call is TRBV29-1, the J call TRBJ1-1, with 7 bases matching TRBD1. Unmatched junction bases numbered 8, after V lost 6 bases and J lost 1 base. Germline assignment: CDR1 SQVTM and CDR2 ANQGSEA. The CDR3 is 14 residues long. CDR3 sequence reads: CSVSGGDGNTEAFF. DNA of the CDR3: TGCAGCGTATCAGGGGGAGACGGGAACACTGAAGCTTTCTTT.

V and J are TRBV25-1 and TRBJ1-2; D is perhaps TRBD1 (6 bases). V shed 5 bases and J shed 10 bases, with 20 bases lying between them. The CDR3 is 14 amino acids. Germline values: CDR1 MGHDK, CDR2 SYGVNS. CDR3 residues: CASSPYRQATDYTF. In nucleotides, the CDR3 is TGTGCCAGCAGTCCTTATCGACAGGCAACGGACTACACCTTC.

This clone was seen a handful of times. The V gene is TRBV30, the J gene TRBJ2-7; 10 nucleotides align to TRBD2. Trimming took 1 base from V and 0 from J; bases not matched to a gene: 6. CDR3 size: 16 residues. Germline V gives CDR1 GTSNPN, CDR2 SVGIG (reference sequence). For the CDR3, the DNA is TGTGCCTGGAGTGGTACTAGCGGGGTTAGCTCCTACGAGCAGTACTTC. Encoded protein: CAWSGTSGVSSYEQYF.

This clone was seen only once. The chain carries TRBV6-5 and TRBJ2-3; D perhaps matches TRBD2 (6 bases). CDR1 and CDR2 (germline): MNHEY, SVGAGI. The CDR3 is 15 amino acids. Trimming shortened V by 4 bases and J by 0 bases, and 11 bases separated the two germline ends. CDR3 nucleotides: TGTGCCAGCAGTTGGGGAGGCCTAAGCACAGATACGCAGTATTTT. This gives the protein CASSWGGLSTDTQYF.

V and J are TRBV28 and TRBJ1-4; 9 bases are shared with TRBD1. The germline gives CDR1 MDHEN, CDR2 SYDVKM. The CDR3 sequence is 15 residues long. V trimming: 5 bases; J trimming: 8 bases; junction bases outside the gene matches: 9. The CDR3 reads CASSGADRGSEKLFF. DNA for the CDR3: TGTGCCAGCAGTGGAGCGGACAGGGGATCGGAAAAACTGTTTTTT.

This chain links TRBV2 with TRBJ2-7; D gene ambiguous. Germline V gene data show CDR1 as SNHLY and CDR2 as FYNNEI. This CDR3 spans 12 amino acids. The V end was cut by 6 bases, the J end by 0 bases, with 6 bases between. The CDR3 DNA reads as TGTGCCAGCAGAGGGAACTCCTACGAGCAGTACTTC. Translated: CASRGNSYEQYF.

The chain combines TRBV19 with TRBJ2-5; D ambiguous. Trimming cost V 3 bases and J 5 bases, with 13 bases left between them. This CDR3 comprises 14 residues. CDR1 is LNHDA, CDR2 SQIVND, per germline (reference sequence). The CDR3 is CASSIGRRAETQYF. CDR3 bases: TGTGCCAGTAGTATTGGCAGACGAGCGGAGACCCAGTACTTC.

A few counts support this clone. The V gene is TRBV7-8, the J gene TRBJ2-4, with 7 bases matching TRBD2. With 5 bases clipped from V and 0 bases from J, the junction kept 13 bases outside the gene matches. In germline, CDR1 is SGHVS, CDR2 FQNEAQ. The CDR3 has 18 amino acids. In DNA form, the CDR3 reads TGTGCCAGCAGCCTCGGGCCAGCGGGGCCACTAGCCAAAAACATTCAGTACTTC. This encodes CASSLGPAGPLAKNIQYF.

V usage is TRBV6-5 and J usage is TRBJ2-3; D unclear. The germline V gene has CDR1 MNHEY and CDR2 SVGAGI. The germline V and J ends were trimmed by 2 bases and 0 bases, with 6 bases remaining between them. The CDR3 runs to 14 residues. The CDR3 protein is CASSYTDSTDTQYF. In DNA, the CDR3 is TGTGCCAGCAGTTACACGGACAGCACAGATACGCAGTATTTT.

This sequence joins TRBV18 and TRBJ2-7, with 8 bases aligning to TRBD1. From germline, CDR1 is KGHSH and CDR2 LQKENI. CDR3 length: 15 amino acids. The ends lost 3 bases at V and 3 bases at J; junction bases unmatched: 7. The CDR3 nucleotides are TGTGCCAGCTCACCGCAGGGGGCGCTTGGCTACGAGCAGTACTTC. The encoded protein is CASSPQGALGYEQYF.

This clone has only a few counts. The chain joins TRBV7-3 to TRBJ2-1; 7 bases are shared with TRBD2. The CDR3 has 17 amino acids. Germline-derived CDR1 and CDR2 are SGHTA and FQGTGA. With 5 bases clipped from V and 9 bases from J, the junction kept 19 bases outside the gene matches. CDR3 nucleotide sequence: TGTGCCAGCAGCCCCCACGGACTAGGCGGGGTGGGGGGTGAGCAGTTCTTC. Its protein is CASSPHGLGGVGGEQFF.

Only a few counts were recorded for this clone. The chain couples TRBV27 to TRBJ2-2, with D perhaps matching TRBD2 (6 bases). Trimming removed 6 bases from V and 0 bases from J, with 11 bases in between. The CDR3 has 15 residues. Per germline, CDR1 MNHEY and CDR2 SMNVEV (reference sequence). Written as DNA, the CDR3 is TGTGCCAGCAGGGGACTCTTCCCGAACACCGGGGAGCTGTTTTTT. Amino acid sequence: CASRGLFPNTGELFF.

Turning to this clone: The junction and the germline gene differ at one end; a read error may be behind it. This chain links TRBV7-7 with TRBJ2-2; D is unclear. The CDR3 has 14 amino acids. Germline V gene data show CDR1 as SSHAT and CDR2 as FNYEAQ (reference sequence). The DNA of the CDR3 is TGTGCTAGCAGCTTAGCCCGCCACACCGGGGAGCTGTTTTTT. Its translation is CASSLARHTGELFF.

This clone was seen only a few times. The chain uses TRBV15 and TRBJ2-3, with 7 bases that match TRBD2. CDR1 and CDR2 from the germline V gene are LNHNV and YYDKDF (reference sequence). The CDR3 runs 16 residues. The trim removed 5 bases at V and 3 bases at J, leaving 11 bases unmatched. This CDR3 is CATSPRWGGITDTQYF. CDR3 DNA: TGTGCCACCAGCCCCCGGTGGGGGGGAATAACAGATACGCAGTATTTT. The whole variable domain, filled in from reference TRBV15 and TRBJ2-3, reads DAMVIQNPRYQVTQFGKPVTLSCSQTLNHNVMYWYQQKSSQAPKLLFHYYDKDFNNEADTPDNFQSRRPNTSFCFLDIRSPGLGDTAMYLCATSPRWGGITDTQYFGPGTRLTVL.

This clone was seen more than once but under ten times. The CDR3 sequence: CAWSAPNSYNEQFF. The DNA for the CDR3 is TGTGCCTGGAGTGCCCCCAATTCCTACAATGAGCAGTTCTTC. V is TRBV30 and J is TRBJ2-1; D gene unclear. V was pared by 1 base and J by 1 base, with 8 bases between. The germline V gene encodes CDR1 GTSNPN and CDR2 SVGIG (reference sequence). This CDR3 has 14 amino acids.

CDR3 bases: TGCAGCGCTGACAGGAACACCGGGGAGCTGTTTTTT. Encoded protein: CSADRNTGELFF. The chain links TRBV29-1 to TRBJ2-2; a possible D gene is TRBD1 (5 bases). The CDR3 loop spans 12 amino acids. Germline V gene sequence: CDR1 SQVTM, CDR2 ANQGSEA. V was trimmed by 7 bases and J by 1 base, leaving 7 bases between them.

The chain's CDR3 is CASSLWQGQFF. The DNA of the CDR3 is TGTGCCAGCAGCTTATGGCAGGGGCAGTTCTTC. This chain uses TRBV7-2 with TRBJ2-1, with TRBD1 as a possible D gene (5 bases). Germline values: CDR1 SGHTA, CDR2 FQGNSA. The V end lost 2 bases, the J end lost 12 bases, and 8 bases lay between the germline ends. This CDR3 spans 11 amino acids.

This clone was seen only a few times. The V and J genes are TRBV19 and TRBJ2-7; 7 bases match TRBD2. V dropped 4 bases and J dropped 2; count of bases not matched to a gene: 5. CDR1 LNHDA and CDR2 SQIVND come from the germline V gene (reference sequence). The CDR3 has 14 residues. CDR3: CASSTGLEAYEQYF. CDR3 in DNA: TGTGCCAGTAGTACAGGACTAGAGGCCTACGAGCAGTACTTC.

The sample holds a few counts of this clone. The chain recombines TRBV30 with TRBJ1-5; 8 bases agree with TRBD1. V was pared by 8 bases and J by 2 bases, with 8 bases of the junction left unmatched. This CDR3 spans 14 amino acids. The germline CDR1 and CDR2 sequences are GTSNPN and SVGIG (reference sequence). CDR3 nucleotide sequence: TGTGCCGCGCAGGGGGCAGGGGGCAATCAGCCCCAGCATTTT. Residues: CAAQGAGGNQPQHF.

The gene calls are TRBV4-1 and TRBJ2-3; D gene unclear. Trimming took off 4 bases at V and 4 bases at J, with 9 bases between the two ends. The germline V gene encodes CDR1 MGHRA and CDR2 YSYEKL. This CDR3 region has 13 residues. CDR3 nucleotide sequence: TGCGCCAGCAGCCTCTCGACGGCAGATACGCAGTATTTT. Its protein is CASSLSTADTQYF.

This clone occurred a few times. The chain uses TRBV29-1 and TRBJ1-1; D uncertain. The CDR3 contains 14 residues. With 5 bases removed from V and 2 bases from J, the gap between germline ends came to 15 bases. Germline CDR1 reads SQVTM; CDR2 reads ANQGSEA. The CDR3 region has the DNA TGCAGCGTTACTCGGACGGGCACTAACACTGAAGCTTTCTTT. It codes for CSVTRTGTNTEAFF. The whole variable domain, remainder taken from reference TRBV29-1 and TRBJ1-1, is SAVISQKPSRDICQRGTSLTIQCQVDSQVTMMFWYRQQPGQSLTLIATANQGSEATYESGFVIDKFPISRPNLTFSTLTVSNMSPEDSSIYLCSVTRTGTNTEAFFGQGTRLTVV.

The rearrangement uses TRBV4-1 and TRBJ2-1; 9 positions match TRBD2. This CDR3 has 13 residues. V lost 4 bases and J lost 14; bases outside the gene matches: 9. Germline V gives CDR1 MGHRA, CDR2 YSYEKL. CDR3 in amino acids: CASSRTRTSEEFF. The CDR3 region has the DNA TGCGCCAGCAGCCGAACCCGGACTAGCGAAGAGTTCTTC.

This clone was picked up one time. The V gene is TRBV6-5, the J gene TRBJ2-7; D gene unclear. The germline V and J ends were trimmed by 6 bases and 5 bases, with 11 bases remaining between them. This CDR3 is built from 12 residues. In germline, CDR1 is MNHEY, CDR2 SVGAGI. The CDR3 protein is CASREKGHEQYF. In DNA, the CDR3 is TGTGCCAGCAGGGAGAAGGGCCACGAGCAGTACTTC.

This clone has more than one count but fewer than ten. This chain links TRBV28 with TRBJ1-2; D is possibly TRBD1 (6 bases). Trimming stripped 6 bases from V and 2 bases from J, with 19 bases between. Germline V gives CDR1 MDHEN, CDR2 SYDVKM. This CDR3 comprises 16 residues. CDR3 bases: TGTGCCAGCAGCCCGGGACATCTGGACGGCAACTATGGCTACACCTTC. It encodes CASSPGHLDGNYGYTF.